This TCR beta chain came from a study of shared clonotypes between healthy human individuals (dated by TCRdb to 2019 to 2021). Study-wide context: A couple of women and a few men aged 18 to 49 years were included in the cohort. Leukapheresis yielded between about 0.9 and 9.5 billion PBMCs per donor. Different laboratories and diverse techniques were used to prepare libraries and sequence TCR repertoires, to increase sequencing depth and limit assay-specific biases. For each donor, three plates each were used for CD4 naive and CD4 memory, two plates were used for CD8 naive, and one plate was used for CD8 memory. The study deeply sequenced blood TCR repertoires of about five healthy adults to estimate repertoire size and the extent of clonotype sharing between individuals.

Notes on this clone: Its antigen has not been determined. No base qualities exist here, and no much larger clone lies one base off it.

The CDR3 runs 16 amino acids, cysteine and phenylalanine included. The kept DNA is CDR3 alone, 48 bases in frame from the first base. V was cut back by 10 bases and J by 7 bases, leaving a gap of 23 bases between them. From a lookup of the germline V gene, CDR1 and CDR2 are ENHRY and SYGVKD. Healthy HIV-negative adults with no recently reported acute infections or vaccinations were included as donors. Only Caucasian adults living in Nashville, Tennessee, USA were represented among the donors. CD4+ T cells were enriched by magnetic negative selection; naive cells were then positively selected on CD45RA, and the negative fraction formed the memory subset. Blood was obtained by leukapheresis, after which PBMCs were separated by Ficoll-Histopaque density gradient centrifugation and cryopreserved in liquid nitrogen vapor phase. Purity and quantity of every magnetically sorted T cell population were checked by analytical flow cytometry. Genomic DNA was isolated from every sorted fraction and measured by UV absorbance on a Nanodrop 2000c.

Using the deep immunoSEQ assay, TCR CDR3 regions were amplified from genomic DNA by multiplex PCR. Genomic DNA extracted from each cell subset was distributed evenly over all wells of several immunoSEQ 96-well plates, and each plate served as one replicate. For sorted subsets, approximately 190 ng of genomic DNA, equivalent to 25,000 to 35,000 T cell genomes, went into each replicate PCR. Purified libraries were quantified with a Qubit 3.0 fluorometer, sized on a Bioanalyzer 2100, and re-quantified with the KAPA Library Quantification kit. Every immunoSEQ 96-well plate was sequenced on a separate single-read 150-cycle Illumina NextSeq 550 flow cell. In the original analysis: The immunoSEQ output contained only junctional sequences without quality scores, so filtering could not match that applied to full-length reads. Sequences were annotated with PyIR, a Python wrapper for IgBLAST v1.9, using IMGT germline references to assign V/J genes and CDR3. Reads were filtered out if the reads had weak V/J assignments (E-value above 1e-6), no CDR3, stop codons, out-of-frame junctions, or ambiguous translated residues. V3J clonotypes were defined by identical inferred V gene, J gene, and CDR3 amino acid sequence. Percentage overlap between repertoires was computed as shared unique clonotypes divided by the size of the smaller repertoire. Three approaches were used to assess repertoire richness: RTK rarefaction, the Chao1 estimator, and Recon v2.1 estimates of unobserved clonotypes. Generation probabilities were computed with OLGA for all TCRbeta clonotypes obtained by the gDNA method from several donors. In TCRdb, the immuneACCESS table is reduced to in-frame sequences with V and J assigned. These tables do not hold every clone; where another copy was compared, an unresolved V gene accounts for under half, and the others remain unexplained. That table furnishes V, J and clone size, whereas the DNA furnished D and trimming. This sample comprises about 2,500,000 clones, approximately 92% of them detected only once. The top ten clonotypes cover about 0.13% of the sample.

What the work shows at the level of the full study, not this receptor alone: Naive subsets generally had larger estimated clonotype richness than memory subsets. The small number of donors limited the genetic and exposure-history diversity represented. Sampling was restricted to blood, and TCR repertoires in tissue are likely to differ from TCR repertoires in blood. Pairwise subsampling indicated that sequencing depth was expected to affect the degree of clonotype sharing among donors. Even with the large sequencing depth, rarefaction of the sorted-subset datasets indicated that sequencing was incomplete. About 4.5% of naive CD4, 3.5% of naive CD8, approximately 2% of memory CD4, and less than 0.45% of memory CD8 clonotypes were shared across four donors. Higher generation probabilities were observed for clonotypes shared by all four sorted-subset donors than for non-shared clonotypes.

The sequence links TRBV10-3 to TRBJ1-6; the D gene is perhaps TRBD1, on 5 matching bases. What was sequenced was naive CD4+ T cells sorted from blood. The cell subset or site label here, explained by the study, means: CD45RA+ positively selected. This receptor was obtained from a man younger than 30 in good health. The CDR3 loop reads CATRSGVDPMNSPLHF. The DNA sequence reads TGTGCCACCCGGTCGGGGGTTGATCCTATGAATTCACCCCTCCACTTT.